The clone carrying this TCR beta chain has only a few counts. Its antigen is not identified. These data belong to a study of CD8+ T cells in alopecia areata. V lost 8 bases, J lost 6 bases, and 9 bases stayed unmatched. Germline assignment: CDR1 SQVTM and CDR2 ANQGSEA. The CDR3 covers 13 residues. TCR sequencing used cDNA made by reverse transcription of extracted RNA. Using immunoSEQ multiplex PCR, the repertoire was profiled, and TCRdb retains in-frame clones only, with some absent. The profile shows under 130,000 clones, around 59% of them singletons. Study observations and caveats: Among patients, TCR sharing was less clear than in mice, a difference possibly due in part to HLA diversity in the patient population.

Sorting from PBMCs produced CD4+ and CD8+ T cells. Sequenced input: CD4+ T cells sorted from blood. V gene TRBV29-1 combines with J gene TRBJ1-2, with 10 bases aligning to TRBD1. This sequence was found in a human donor in good health. CDR3 nucleotide sequence: TGCAGCATTCTTCCGGGACAGGGGCATGGCTACACCTTC. Protein sequence: CSILPGQGHGYTF.